Sequencing of this T cell receptor beta chain was carried out in a study of cytotoxic CD8 clonotypes in ibrutinib-treated CLL. Study information: In all, 10 to 11 patients were relapsed/refractory, some 14 were treatment-naive and roughly 18 were IGHV unmutated.

There are 15 residues in the CDR3. V was pared by 1 base and J by 0 bases, with 10 bases between. Germline lookup yields CDR1 SGHDT and CDR2 YYEEEE. This table comes from immunoSEQ multiplex PCR, and its TCRdb copy is limited to in-frame clones, with some not included. In the table there are about 160,000 clones, around 80% of which are singletons. This material consisted of PBMCs, taken after 24 months of ibrutinib treatment. The origin of this receptor is a human donor with chronic lymphocytic leukemia. The chain carries TRBV5-6 and TRBJ1-1; no firm D call. CDR3 nucleotide sequence: TGTGCCAGCAGCTTGCAGTCGGGTCTGAACACTGAAGCTTTCTTT. This codes for CASSLQSGLNTEAFF. The full variable domain, its missing parts supplied by reference TRBV5-6 and TRBJ1-1, is DAGVTQSPTHLIKTRGQQVTLRCSPKSGHDTVSWYQQALGQGPQFIFQYYEEEERQRGNFPDRFSGHQFPNYSSELNVNALLLGDSALYLCASSLQSGLNTEAFFGQGTRLTVV.